The rows below give T cell receptor beta chains drawn from one sample of a study of radiation and T cells in renal cell carcinoma. Using immunoSEQ multiplex PCR, the repertoire was profiled, and TCRdb retains in-frame clones only, with some absent. The sample lists roughly 160,000 clones; about 87% were seen once. Sequenced here: blood, sampled from a patient whose treatment included radiotherapy and nephrectomy. The receptors shown here come from a woman between 45 and 65 years old with renal cell carcinoma. Both conserved end residues are part of each CDR3. Fields, in order: CDR3 length, clone size, V gene, D gene, J gene, CDR3 DNA, CDR3 protein. A D gene is named only where the DNA matches it firmly. Expanded clones get a size class; other rows say once, few or many, or leave the size out.

length: 16; size: NA; V: TRBV19; D: NA; J: TRBJ1-5; DNA: TGTGCCAGTAGTAAGAGTCAGGGGAGGAAAAATCAGCCCCAGCATTTT; CDR3: CASSKSQGRKNQPQHF
length: 14; size: NA; V: TRBV19; D: NA; J: TRBJ1-5; DNA: TGTGCCAGTAGTATTTGGGCGAGCAATCAGCCCCAGCATTTT; CDR3: CASSIWASNQPQHF
length: 14; size: NA; V: TRBV19; D: TRBD1; J: TRBJ2-7; DNA: TGTGCCAGTAGTATCCGGGCAGGGGGCTACGAGCAGTACTTC; CDR3: CASSIRAGGYEQYF
length: 13; size: NA; V: TRBV6-5; D: NA; J: TRBJ2-7; DNA: TGTGCCAGCCAAGAGGGGCAGCCCTACGAGCAGTACTTC; CDR3: CASQEGQPYEQYF
length: 15; size: NA; V: TRBV5-1; D: TRBD1; J: TRBJ1-1; DNA: TGCGCCAGCACCCACGGGACAGGGGTGGACACTGAAGCTTTCTTT; CDR3: CASTHGTGVDTEAFF
length: 10; size: few; V: TRBV7-9; D: NA; J: TRBJ1-1; DNA: TGTGCCAGCAGCTGGAAGGAAGCTTTCTTT; CDR3: CASSWKEAFF
length: 15; size: NA; V: TRBV5-1; D: NA; J: TRBJ2-3; DNA: TGCGCCAGCAGCTTGGAGGACAGACGCACAGATACGCAGTATTTT; CDR3: CASSLEDRRTDTQYF
length: 13; size: few; V: TRBV25-1; D: NA; J: TRBJ1-2; DNA: TGTGCCAGCACCCCAGGGGATGGCTATGGCTACACCTTC; CDR3: CASTPGDGYGYTF
length: 14; size: NA; V: TRBV2; D: NA; J: TRBJ2-3; DNA: TGTGCCAGCAAGTTAACGGAGAGCACAGATACGCAGTATTTT; CDR3: CASKLTESTDTQYF
length: 14; size: few; V: TRBV2; D: NA; J: TRBJ1-3; DNA: TGTGCCAGCAGTGAAATAGGCTCTGGAAACACCATATATTTT; CDR3: CASSEIGSGNTIYF